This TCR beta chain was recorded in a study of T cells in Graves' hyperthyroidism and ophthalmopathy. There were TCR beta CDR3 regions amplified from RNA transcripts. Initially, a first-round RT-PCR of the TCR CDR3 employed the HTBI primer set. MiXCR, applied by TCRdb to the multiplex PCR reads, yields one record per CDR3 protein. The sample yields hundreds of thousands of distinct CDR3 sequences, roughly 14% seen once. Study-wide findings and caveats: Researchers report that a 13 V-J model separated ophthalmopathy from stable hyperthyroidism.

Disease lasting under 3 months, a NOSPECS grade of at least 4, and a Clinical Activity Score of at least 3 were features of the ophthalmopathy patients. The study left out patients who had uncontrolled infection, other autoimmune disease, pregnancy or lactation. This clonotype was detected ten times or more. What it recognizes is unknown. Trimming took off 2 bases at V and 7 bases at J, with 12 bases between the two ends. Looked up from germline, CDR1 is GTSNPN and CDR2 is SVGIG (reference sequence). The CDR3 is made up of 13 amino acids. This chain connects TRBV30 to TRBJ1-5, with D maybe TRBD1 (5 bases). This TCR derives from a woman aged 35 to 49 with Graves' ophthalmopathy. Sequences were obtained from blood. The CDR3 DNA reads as TGTGCCTGGAGTCCGTCCTCAGGGCAGCCCCAGCATTTT. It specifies CAWSPSSGQPQHF.